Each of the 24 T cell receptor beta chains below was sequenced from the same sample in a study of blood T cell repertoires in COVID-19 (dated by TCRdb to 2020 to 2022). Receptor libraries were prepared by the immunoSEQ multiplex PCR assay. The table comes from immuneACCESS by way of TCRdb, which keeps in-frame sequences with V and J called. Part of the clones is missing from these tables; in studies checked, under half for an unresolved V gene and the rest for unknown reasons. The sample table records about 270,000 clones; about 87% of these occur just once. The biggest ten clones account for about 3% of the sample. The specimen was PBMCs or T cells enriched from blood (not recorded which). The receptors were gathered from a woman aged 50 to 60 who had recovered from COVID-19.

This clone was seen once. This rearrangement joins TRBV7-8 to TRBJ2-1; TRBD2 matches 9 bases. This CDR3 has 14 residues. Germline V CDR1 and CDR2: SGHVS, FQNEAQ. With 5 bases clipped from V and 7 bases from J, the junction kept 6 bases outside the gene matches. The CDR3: CASSTLAGVNEQFF. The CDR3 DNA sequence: TGTGCCAGCAGCACCTTAGCGGGAGTGAATGAGCAGTTCTTC.

Written as DNA, the CDR3 is TGTGCCAGCACCGTACAGGGCACAGATACGCAGTATTTT. Amino acids: CASTVQGTDTQYF. The chain couples TRBV11-2 to TRBJ2-3, with D possibly being TRBD1 (5 bases). V shed 7 bases and J shed 1 base, with 9 bases lying between them. Germline CDR1 is SGHAT and CDR2 is FQNNGV. This CDR3 region has 13 residues.

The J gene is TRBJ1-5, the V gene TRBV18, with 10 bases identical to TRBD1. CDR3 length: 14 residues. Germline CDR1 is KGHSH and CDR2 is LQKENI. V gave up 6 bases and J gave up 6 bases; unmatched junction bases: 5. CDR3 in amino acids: CASSGDRGAQPQHF. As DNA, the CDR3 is TGTGCCAGCTCGGGGGACAGGGGAGCTCAGCCCCAGCATTTT.

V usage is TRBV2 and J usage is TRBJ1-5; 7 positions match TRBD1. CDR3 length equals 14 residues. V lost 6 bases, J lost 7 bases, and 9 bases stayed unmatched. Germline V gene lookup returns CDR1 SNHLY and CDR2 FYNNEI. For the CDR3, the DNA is TGTGCCAGCAGGCGGGACAGTCTAAGGCAGCCCCAGCATTTT. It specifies CASRRDSLRQPQHF. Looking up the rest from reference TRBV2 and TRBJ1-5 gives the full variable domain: EPEVTQTPSHQVTQMGQEVILRCVPISNHLYFYWYRQILGQKVEFLVSFYNNEISEKSEIFDDQFSVERPDGSNFTLKIRSTKLEDSAMYFCASRRDSLRQPQHFGDGTRLSIL.

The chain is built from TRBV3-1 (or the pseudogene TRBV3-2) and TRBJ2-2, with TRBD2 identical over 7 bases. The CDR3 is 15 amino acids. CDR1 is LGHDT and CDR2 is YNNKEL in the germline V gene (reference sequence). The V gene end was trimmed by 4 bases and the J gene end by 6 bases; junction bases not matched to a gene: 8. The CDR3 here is CASSLGTTGSGELFF. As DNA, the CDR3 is TGTGCCAGCAGCCTCGGGACTACGGGGTCCGGGGAGCTGTTTTTT.

The CDR3 region is CASRLRGGYYGYTF. The CDR3 DNA sequence: TGTGCCAGCAGGCTACGGGGGGGTTACTATGGCTACACCTTC. The chain joins TRBV27 to TRBJ1-2; maybe TRBD1 (5 bases). The CDR3 runs to 14 residues. Germline CDR1 MNHEY, CDR2 SMNVEV (reference sequence). Trimming pared 6 bases from V and 3 bases from J, leaving 14 bases between.

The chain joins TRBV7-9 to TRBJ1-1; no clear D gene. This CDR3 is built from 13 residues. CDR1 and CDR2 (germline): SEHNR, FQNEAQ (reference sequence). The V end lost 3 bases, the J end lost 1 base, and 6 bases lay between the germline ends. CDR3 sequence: CASSLTSNTEAFF. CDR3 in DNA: TGTGCCAGCAGCTTGACATCGAACACTGAAGCTTTCTTT.

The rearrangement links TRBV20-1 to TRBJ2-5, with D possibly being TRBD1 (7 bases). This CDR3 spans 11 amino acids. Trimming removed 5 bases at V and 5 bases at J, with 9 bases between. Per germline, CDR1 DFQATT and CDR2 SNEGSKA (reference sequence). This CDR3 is CSASGGETQYF. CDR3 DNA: TGCAGTGCTTCAGGGGGGGAGACCCAGTACTTC.

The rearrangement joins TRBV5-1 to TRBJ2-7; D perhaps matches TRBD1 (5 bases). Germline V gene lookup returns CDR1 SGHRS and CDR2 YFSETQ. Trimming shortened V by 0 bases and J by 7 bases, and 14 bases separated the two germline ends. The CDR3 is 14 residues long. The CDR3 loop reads CASSLDDSRVEQYF. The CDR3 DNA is TGCGCCAGCAGCTTGGACGACAGCCGGGTGGAGCAGTACTTC.

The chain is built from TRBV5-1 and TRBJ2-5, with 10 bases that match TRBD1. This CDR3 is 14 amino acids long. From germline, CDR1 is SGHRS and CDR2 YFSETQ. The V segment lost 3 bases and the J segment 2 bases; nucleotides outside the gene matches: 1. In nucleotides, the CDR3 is TGCGCCAGCAGCTGGGACAGGGGTCAAGAGACCCAGTACTTC. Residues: CASSWDRGQETQYF.

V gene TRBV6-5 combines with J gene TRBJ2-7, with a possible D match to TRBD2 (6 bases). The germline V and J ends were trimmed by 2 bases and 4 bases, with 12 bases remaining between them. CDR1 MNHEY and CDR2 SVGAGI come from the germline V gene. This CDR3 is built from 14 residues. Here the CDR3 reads CASSYSGGVYEQYF. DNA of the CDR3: TGTGCCAGCAGTTACAGTGGAGGGGTGTACGAGCAGTACTTC.

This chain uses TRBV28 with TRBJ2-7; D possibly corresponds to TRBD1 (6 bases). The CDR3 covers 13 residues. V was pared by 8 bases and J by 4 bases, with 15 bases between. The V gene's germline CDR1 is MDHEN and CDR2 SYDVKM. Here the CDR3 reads CASEKGQLYEQYF. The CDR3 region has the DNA TGTGCCAGCGAAAAAGGACAGTTATACGAGCAGTACTTC. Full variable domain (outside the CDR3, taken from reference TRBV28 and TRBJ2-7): DVKVTQSSRYLVKRTGEKVFLECVQDMDHENMFWYRQDPGLGLRLIYFSYDVKMKEKGDIPEGYSVSREKKERFSLILESASTNQTSMYLCASEKGQLYEQYFGPGTRLTVT.

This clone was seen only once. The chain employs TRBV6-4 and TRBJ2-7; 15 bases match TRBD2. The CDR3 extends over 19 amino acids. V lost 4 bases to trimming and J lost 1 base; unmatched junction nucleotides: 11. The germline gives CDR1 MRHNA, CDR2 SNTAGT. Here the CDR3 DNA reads TGTGCCAGCAGTGCTCCGGGACTAGCGGGAGGATCGCGATCCTACGAGCAGTACTTC. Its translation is CASSAPGLAGGSRSYEQYF.

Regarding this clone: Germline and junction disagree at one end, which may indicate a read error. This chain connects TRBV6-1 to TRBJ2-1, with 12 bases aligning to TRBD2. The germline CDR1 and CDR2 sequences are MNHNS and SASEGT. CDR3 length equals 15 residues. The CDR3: CASSEGLAGFGEQFF. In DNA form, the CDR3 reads TGTGCCAGCAGCGAAGGACTAGCGGGATTTGGTGAGCAGTTCTTC.

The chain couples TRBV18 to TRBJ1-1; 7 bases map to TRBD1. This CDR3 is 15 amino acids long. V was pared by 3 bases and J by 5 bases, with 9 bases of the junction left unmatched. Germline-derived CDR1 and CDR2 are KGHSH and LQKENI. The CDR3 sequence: CASSPEDRWGTEAFF. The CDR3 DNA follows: TGTGCCAGCTCACCCGAGGACAGGTGGGGGACTGAAGCTTTCTTT.

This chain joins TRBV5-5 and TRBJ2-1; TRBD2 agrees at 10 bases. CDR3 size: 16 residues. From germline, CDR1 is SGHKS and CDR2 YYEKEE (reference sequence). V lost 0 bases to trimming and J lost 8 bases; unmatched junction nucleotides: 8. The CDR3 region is CASSLEGSGRADEQFF. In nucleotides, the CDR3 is TGTGCCAGCAGCTTGGAAGGAAGCGGGAGGGCCGATGAGCAGTTCTTC.

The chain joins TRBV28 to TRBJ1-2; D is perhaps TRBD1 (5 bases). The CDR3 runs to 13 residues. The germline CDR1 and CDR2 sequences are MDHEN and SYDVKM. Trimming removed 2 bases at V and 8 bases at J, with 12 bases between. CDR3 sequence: CASSLTARGGYTF. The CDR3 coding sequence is TGTGCCAGCAGTTTAACTGCCCGGGGGGGCTACACCTTC.

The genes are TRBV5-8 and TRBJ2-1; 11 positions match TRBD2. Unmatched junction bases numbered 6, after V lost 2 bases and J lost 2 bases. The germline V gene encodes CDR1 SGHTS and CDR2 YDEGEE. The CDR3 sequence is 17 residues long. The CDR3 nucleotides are TGTGCCAGCAGCTTCCTAAGGACTAGCGGGCCCTACAATGAGCAGTTCTTC. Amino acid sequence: CASSFLRTSGPYNEQFF.

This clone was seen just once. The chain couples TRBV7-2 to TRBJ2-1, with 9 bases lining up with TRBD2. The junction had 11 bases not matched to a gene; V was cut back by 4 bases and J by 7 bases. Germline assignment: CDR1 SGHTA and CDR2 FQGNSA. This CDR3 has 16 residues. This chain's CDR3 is CASSSHSGRAFNEQFF. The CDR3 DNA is TGTGCCAGCAGCTCCCATAGCGGGAGAGCTTTTAATGAGCAGTTCTTC.

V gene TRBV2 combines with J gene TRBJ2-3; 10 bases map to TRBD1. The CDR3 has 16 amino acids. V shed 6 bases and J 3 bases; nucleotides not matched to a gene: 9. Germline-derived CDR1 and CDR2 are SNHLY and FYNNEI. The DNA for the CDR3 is TGTGCCAGCAGGCGCTCCGGGACAGGGGTAACAGATACGCAGTATTTT. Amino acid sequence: CASRRSGTGVTDTQYF.

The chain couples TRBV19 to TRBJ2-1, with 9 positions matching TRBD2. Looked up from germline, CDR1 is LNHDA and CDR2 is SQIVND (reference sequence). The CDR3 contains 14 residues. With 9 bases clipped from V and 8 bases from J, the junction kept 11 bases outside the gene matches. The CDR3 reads CASLSGLASDEQFF. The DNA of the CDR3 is TGTGCCAGCCTTTCGGGACTAGCCTCGGATGAGCAGTTCTTC.

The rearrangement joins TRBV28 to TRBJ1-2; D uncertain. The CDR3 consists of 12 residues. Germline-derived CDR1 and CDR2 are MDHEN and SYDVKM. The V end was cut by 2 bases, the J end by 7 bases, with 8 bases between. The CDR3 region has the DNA TGTGCCAGCAGTTTAAACAGCCCTGGCTACACCTTC. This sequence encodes CASSLNSPGYTF.

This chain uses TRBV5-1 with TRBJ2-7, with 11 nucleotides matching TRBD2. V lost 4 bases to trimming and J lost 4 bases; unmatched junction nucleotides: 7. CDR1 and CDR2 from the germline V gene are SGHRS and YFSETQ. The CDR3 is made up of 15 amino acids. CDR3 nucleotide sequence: TGCGCCAGCAGCGATCCGGGACTAGCGGAGTACGAGCAGTACTTC. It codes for CASSDPGLAEYEQYF. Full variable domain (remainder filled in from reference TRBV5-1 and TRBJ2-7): KAGVTQTPRYLIKTRGQQVTLSCSPISGHRSVSWYQQTPGQGLQFLFEYFSETQRNKGNFPGRFSGRQFSNSRSEMNVSTLELGDSALYLCASSDPGLAEYEQYFGPGTRLTVT.

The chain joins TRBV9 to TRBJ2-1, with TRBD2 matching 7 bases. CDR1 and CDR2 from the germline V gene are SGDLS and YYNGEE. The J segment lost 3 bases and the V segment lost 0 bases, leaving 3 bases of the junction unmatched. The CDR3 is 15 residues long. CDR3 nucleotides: TGTGCCAGCAGCGTAGCTACTAGCGACTACAATGAGCAGTTCTTC. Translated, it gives CASSVATSDYNEQFF.